The rows below give T cell receptor beta chains drawn from one sample of a study of identifying expanded T cells in peripheral blood. Repertoires were generated with immunoSEQ multiplex PCR, while TCRdb's copy carries only in-frame clones and drops some. The sample has tens of thousands of clones; around 83% are singletons. What was sequenced was blood. The receptors were sampled from a person aged 18 to 70 in good health. CDR3s include the opening cysteine and the closing phenylalanine or tryptophan. D genes are given only for firm matches. A clone size is listed for some rows: how often the clone was seen (once, few, many), or a class if it is expanded.

J: TRBJ2-1
V: TRBV4-1
D: NA
size: NA
CDR3: CASSQKLPPYNEQFF
DNA: TGCGCCAGCAGCCAAAAACTACCCCCCTACAATGAGCAGTTCTTC

J: TRBJ2-3
V: TRBV28
D: TRBD2
size: NA
CDR3: CASSLYRIGLAPTDTQYF
DNA: TGTGCCAGCAGTTTATACCGAATTGGACTAGCGCCAACAGATACGCAGTATTTT

J: TRBJ1-1
V: TRBV10-3
D: NA
size: NA
CDR3: CATLDGKERPAFF
DNA: TGTGCCACGCTGGACGGGAAGGAACGTCCTGCTTTCTTT

J: TRBJ2-7
V: TRBV4-3
D: NA
size: NA
CDR3: CASSQDWKGHYEQYF
DNA: TGCGCCAGCAGCCAAGATTGGAAGGGCCACTACGAGCAGTACTTC

J: TRBJ1-4
V: TRBV7-2
D: NA
size: NA
CDR3: CASSLDRSANNEKLFF
DNA: TGTGCCAGCAGCTTAGATAGGTCGGCAAATAATGAAAAACTGTTTTTT

J: TRBJ2-7
V: TRBV18
D: TRBD2
size: NA
CDR3: CASSPEIGAGGWEQYF
DNA: TGTGCCAGCTCACCAGAAATTGGAGCGGGAGGCTGGGAGCAGTACTTC

J: TRBJ2-5
V: TRBV7-9
D: TRBD2
size: few
CDR3: CASSTYRLAGETQYF
DNA: TGTGCCAGCAGTACCTACCGACTAGCGGGGGAGACCCAGTACTTC

J: TRBJ1-1
V: TRBV29-1
D: TRBD1
size: NA
CDR3: CSVETGGGGTEAFF
DNA: TGCAGCGTTGAGACAGGGGGAGGAGGCACTGAAGCTTTCTTT

J: TRBJ1-1
V: TRBV6-5
D: NA
size: NA
CDR3: CASSIGVGDTEAFF
DNA: TGTGCCAGCAGCATAGGGGTGGGGGACACTGAAGCTTTCTTT

J: TRBJ2-7
V: TRBV11-1
D: TRBD2
size: few
CDR3: CASSLSGGTYEQYF
DNA: TGTGCCAGCAGCCTTTCCGGGGGGACCTACGAGCAGTACTTC

J: TRBJ2-3
V: TRBV7-2
D: TRBD1
size: NA
CDR3: CASSPQGATDTQYF
DNA: TGTGCCAGCAGCCCACAGGGGGCCACAGATACGCAGTATTTT

J: TRBJ2-1
V: TRBV27
D: NA
size: NA
CDR3: CASSLGSGLGPYNEQFF
DNA: TGTGCCAGCAGCCTAGGGTCCGGGTTGGGTCCCTACAATGAGCAGTTCTTC

J: TRBJ1-5
V: TRBV19
D: NA
size: NA
CDR3: CASSISAQPQHF
DNA: TGTGCCAGTAGTATAAGTGCTCAGCCCCAGCATTTT

J: TRBJ1-2
V: TRBV7-2
D: TRBD1
size: NA
CDR3: CASSLTGGAPYYGYTF
DNA: TGTGCCAGCAGCCTGACAGGGGGCGCCCCATACTATGGCTACACCTTC

J: TRBJ1-4
V: TRBV25-1
D: TRBD1
size: NA
CDR3: CASSDPGQGGATNEKLFF
DNA: TGTGCCAGCAGTGATCCGGGACAGGGGGGTGCAACTAATGAAAAACTGTTTTTT

J: TRBJ1-5
V: TRBV19
D: NA
size: NA
CDR3: CASSINFGQPQHF
DNA: TGTGCCAGTAGTATTAATTTTGGCCAGCCCCAGCATTTT

J: TRBJ2-3
V: TRBV7-8
D: NA
size: NA
CDR3: CASSLGVGGHTDTQYF
DNA: TGTGCCAGCAGCTTAGGAGTTGGGGGGCACACAGATACGCAGTATTTT

J: TRBJ2-3
V: TRBV5-6
D: TRBD1
size: NA
CDR3: CASSLPWTGWQYF
DNA: TGTGCCAGCAGCTTACCTTGGACAGGGTGGCAGTATTTT

J: TRBJ2-1
V: TRBV9
D: NA
size: NA
CDR3: CASSVALTGDTYNEQFF
DNA: TGTGCCAGCAGCGTAGCCCTGACGGGAGATACCTACAATGAGCAGTTCTTC

J: TRBJ1-5
V: TRBV18
D: NA
size: once
CDR3: CASSPAQPQPQHF
DNA: TGTGCCAGCTCACCAGCCCAGCCCCAGCCCCAGCATTTT

J: TRBJ2-1
V: TRBV9
D: NA
size: NA
CDR3: CASSVDLVDEQFF
DNA: TGTGCCAGCAGCGTAGACCTAGTAGATGAGCAGTTCTTC

J: TRBJ1-2
V: TRBV4-3
D: NA
size: NA
CDR3: CASSQVGGVYGYTF
DNA: TGCGCCAGCAGCCAAGTGGGGGGGGTCTATGGCTACACCTTC

J: TRBJ2-5
V: TRBV19
D: NA
size: NA
CDR3: CASSIISQETQYF
DNA: TGTGCCAGTAGTATTATCAGTCAAGAGACCCAGTACTTC

J: TRBJ1-2
V: TRBV28
D: TRBD1
size: NA
CDR3: CASREGTGGGYGYTF
DNA: TGTGCCAGCAGGGAAGGGACAGGGGGTGGCTATGGCTACACCTTC

J: TRBJ1-1
V: TRBV5-6
D: NA
size: NA
CDR3: CASSLNGRVVTEAFF
DNA: TGTGCCAGCAGCTTGAACGGGCGAGTTGTTACTGAAGCTTTCTTT

J: TRBJ2-2
V: TRBV7-2
D: NA
size: NA
CDR3: CASSQSVTGELFF
DNA: TGTGCCAGCAGCCAATCTGTCACCGGGGAGCTGTTTTTT

J: TRBJ1-3
V: TRBV7-2
D: NA
size: NA
CDR3: CASSPNAPDSGNTIYF
DNA: TGTGCCAGCAGCCCGAACGCCCCAGACTCTGGAAACACCATATATTTT

J: TRBJ2-1
V: TRBV18
D: NA
size: NA
CDR3: CASSPRRDNEQFF
DNA: TGTGCCAGCTCACCACGGCGGGACAATGAGCAGTTCTTC

J: TRBJ1-5
V: TRBV7-2
D: TRBD1
size: NA
CDR3: CASSLDRGAVAGQPQHF
DNA: TGTGCCAGCAGCTTAGACAGGGGCGCGGTAGCGGGACAGCCCCAGCATTTT

J: TRBJ2-1
V: TRBV11-2
D: NA
size: NA
CDR3: CASSLDNGRNNEQFF
DNA: TGTGCCAGCAGCTTAGATAACGGGCGAAACAATGAGCAGTTCTTC

J: TRBJ1-1
V: TRBV18
D: NA
size: few
CDR3: CASSPRLNFVADLGTEAFF
DNA: TGTGCCAGCTCACCAAGACTTAATTTTGTGGCCGATTTAGGCACTGAAGCTTTCTTT

J: TRBJ2-7
V: TRBV5-6
D: TRBD2
size: NA
CDR3: CASSLWGLVLYEQYF
DNA: TGTGCCAGCAGCTTGTGGGGACTAGTCCTCTACGAGCAGTACTTC

J: TRBJ2-3
V: TRBV5-6
D: TRBD2
size: NA
CDR3: CASSLGPSGMRLDTQYF
DNA: TGTGCCAGCAGCTTGGGGCCTAGCGGGATGAGATTAGATACGCAGTATTTT

J: TRBJ2-1
V: TRBV19
D: TRBD2
size: NA
CDR3: CASSMFPVAGDYNEQFF
DNA: TGTGCCAGTAGTATGTTTCCGGTAGCGGGGGACTACAATGAGCAGTTCTTC